Here is one T cell receptor beta chain with its context. Trimming took 3 bases from V and 0 from J; bases not matched to a gene: 2. The germline V gene encodes CDR1 SGHDT and CDR2 YYEEEE. CDR3 length equals 14 residues. The table came from immunoSEQ multiplex PCR; TCRdb's copy has only in-frame clones and leaves some out. The sample yields about 73,000 clones, about 87% seen once. The data were taken from a study of OX40 agonist ivuxolimab in advanced cancers. The material sequenced was CD4+ or CD8+ T cells sorted from blood, taken in a trial of the OX40 agonist ivuxolimab. The origin of this receptor is an adult with an advanced solid tumor such as melanoma, head and neck, liver or kidney cancer. The rearrangement links TRBV5-6 to TRBJ2-7; 8 bases align to TRBD1. This CDR3 is CASSWDRSSYEQYF. CDR3 nucleotide sequence: TGTGCCAGCAGCTGGGACAGGAGCTCCTACGAGCAGTACTTC.